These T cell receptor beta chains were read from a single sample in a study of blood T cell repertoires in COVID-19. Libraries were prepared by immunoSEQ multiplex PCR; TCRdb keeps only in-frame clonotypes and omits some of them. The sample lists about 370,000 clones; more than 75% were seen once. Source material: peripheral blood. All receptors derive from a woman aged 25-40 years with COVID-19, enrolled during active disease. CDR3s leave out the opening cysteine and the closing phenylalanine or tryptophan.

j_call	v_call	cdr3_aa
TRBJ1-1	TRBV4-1	ASSQVLGATGGAF
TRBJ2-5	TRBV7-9	ASTGFDRRQTQY
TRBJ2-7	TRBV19	ASSGDSVNYEQY
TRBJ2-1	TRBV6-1	ASSDPDRGYHNEQF
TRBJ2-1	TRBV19	ASRAAFRDRGYNEQF
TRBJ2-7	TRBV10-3	AIAQAGVEQY
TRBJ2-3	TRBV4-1	ASGRQITDTQY
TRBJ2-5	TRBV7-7	ASSLGLAGVRETQY
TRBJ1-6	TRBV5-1	ASTWGDRGSSPLH
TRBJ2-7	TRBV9	ASSLLGGPLS
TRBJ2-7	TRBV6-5	ASSYSRDRVYEQY
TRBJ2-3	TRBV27	ASSGGMGDTQY
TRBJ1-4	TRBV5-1	ASSPGGTRNEKLF
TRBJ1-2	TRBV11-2	ASSTSGVSYT
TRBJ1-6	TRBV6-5	ASSYFQPGNSPLH